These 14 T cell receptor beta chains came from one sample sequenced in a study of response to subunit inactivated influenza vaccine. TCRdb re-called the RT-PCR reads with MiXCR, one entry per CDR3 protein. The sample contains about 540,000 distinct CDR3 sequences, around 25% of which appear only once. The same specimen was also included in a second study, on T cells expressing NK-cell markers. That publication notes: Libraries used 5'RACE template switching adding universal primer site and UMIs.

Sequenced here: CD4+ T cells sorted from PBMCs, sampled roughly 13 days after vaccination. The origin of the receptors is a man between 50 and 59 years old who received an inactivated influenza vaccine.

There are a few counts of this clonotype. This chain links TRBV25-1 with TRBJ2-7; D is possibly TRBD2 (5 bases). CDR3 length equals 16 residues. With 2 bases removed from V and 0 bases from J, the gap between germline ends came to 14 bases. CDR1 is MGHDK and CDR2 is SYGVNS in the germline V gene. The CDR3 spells CASSELLRGVSYEQYF. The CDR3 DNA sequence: TGTGCCAGCAGTGAACTCCTCCGGGGAGTCTCCTACGAGCAGTACTTC.

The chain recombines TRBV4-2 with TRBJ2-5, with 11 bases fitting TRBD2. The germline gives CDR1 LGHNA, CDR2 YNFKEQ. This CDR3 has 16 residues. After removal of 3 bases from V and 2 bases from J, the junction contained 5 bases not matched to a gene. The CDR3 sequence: CASSQAASGGQETQYF. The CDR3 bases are TGTGCCAGCAGCCAGGCAGCTAGCGGGGGGCAAGAGACCCAGTACTTC.

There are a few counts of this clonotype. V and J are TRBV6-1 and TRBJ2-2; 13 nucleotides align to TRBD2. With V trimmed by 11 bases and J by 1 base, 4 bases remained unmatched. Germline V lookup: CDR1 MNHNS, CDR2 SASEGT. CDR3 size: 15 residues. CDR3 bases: TGTGCCGCCCGACTAGCGGGGGGGAACACCGGGGAGCTGTTTTTT. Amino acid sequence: CAARLAGGNTGELFF.

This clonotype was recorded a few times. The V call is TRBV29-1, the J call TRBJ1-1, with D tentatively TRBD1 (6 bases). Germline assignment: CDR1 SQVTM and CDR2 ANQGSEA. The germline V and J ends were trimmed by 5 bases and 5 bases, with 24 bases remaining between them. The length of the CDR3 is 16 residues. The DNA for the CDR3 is TGCAGCGTTCAAAAAGTGACAGGCCCCTTTGGGACTGAAGCTTTCTTT. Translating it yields CSVQKVTGPFGTEAFF.

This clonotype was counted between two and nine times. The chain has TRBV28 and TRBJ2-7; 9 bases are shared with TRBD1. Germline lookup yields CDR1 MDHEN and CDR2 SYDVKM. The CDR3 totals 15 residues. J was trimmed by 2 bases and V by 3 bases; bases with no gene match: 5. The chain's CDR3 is CASSLTGGTTYEQYF. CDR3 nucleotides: TGTGCCAGCAGTTTGACAGGGGGTACAACCTACGAGCAGTACTTC.

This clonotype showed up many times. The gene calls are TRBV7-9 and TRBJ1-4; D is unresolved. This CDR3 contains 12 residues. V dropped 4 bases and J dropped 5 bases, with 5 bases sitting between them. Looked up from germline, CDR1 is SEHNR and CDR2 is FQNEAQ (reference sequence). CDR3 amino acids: CASSSPNEKLFF. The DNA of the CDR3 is TGTGCCAGCAGCTCCCCAAATGAAAAACTGTTTTTT.

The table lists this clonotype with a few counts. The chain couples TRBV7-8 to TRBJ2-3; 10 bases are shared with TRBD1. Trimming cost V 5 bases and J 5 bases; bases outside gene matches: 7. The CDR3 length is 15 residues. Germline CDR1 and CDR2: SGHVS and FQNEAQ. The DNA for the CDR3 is TGTGCCAGCAGCCTCCCTGGACAGGGGGGAGATACGCAGTATTTT. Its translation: CASSLPGQGGDTQYF.

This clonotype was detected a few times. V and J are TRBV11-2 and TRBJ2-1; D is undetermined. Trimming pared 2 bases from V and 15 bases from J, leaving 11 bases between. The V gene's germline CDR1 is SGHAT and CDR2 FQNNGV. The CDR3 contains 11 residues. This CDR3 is CASSLYSALFF. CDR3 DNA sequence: TGTGCCAGCAGCTTATACAGCGCACTGTTCTTC.

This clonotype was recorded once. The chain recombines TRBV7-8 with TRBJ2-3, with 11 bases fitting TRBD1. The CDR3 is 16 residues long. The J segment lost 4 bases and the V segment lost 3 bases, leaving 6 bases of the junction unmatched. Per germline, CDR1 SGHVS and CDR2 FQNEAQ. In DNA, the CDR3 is TGTGCCAGCAGCTTGCAGGACAGGGGGCGCGCAGATACGCAGTATTTT. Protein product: CASSLQDRGRADTQYF.

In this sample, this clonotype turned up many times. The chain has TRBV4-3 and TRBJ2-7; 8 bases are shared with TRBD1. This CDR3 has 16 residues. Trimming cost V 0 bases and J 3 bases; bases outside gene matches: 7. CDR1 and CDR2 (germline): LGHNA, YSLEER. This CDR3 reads CASSQDVGTGRYEQYF. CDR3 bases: TGCGCCAGCAGCCAAGATGTAGGGACAGGTCGCTACGAGCAGTACTTC.

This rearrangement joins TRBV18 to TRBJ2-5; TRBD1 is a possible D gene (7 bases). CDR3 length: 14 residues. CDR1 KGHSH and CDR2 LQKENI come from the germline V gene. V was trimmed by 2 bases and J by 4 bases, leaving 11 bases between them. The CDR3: CASSPGGGPETQYF. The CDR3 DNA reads TGTGCCAGCTCACCAGGAGGGGGCCCAGAGACCCAGTACTTC.

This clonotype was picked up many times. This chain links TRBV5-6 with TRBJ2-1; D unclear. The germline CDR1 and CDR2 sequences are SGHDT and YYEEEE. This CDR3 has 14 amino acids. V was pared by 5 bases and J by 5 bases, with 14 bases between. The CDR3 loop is CASSPQRQNNEQFF. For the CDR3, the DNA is TGTGCCAGCAGTCCCCAACGGCAGAACAATGAGCAGTTCTTC.

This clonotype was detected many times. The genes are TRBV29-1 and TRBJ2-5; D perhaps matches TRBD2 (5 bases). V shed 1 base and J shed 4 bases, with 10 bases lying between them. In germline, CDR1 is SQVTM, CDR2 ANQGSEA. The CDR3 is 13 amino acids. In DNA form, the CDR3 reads TGCAGCGTTGAAGGACACGCGGGAGAGACCCAGTACTTC. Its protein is CSVEGHAGETQYF.

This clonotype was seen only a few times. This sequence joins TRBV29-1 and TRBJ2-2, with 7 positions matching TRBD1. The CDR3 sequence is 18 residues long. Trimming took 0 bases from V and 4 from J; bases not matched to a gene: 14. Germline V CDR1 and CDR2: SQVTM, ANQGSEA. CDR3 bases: TGCAGCGTTGAAGACACTCGATTCGTAGGGGGCACCACCGGGGAGCTGTTTTTT. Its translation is CSVEDTRFVGGTTGELFF.